This is a list of T cell receptor beta chains from one sample in a study of vaccination and CD4 T cells after COVID-19. TCRdb reanalysed the PCR reads using MiXCR and keeps one entry per CDR3 protein. This sample has roughly 18,000 distinct CDR3 sequences; approximately 44% occur once, and the top ten carry about a sixth. Their antigen targets remain unknown. The sequenced sample was CD4+ T cells from blood, cultured in vitro, obtained about 7 months after SARS-CoV-2 vaccination. These receptor sequences come from a human donor who had recovered from COVID-19. CDR3s include the opening cysteine and the closing phenylalanine or tryptophan. The order of the fields is V gene, J gene, CDR3 protein.

TRBV24-1	TRBJ2-3	CATSDIRDRESDTQYF
TRBV2	TRBJ2-3	CASTDQGGTDTQYF
TRBV7-3	TRBJ2-1	CASSRSGGDEQFF
TRBV20-1	TRBJ2-7	CSAGLGTSGYSYEQYF
TRBV6-1	TRBJ1-1	CASVGHQTGNTEAFF
TRBV28	TRBJ1-5	CAGGGGNQPQHF
TRBV6-2/TRBV6-3	TRBJ1-5	CASSSLRGEPQHF
TRBV7-6	TRBJ2-3	CASSPGTSGGGWADTQYF
TRBV10-3	TRBJ1-1	CAISESWGVDTEAFF
TRBV6-5	TRBJ2-1	CASSYAPVGNINEQFF
TRBV6-1	TRBJ1-1	CASTPAQNTEAFF
TRBV20-1	TRBJ2-7	CSARDPREGPYEQYF
TRBV11-3	TRBJ2-7	CASSSGGNYEQYF
TRBV18	TRBJ1-1	CASSQGANTEAFF
TRBV20-1	TRBJ2-3	CSARDWRSGGADTQYF
TRBV15	TRBJ2-1	CATSRVVGGDEQFF
TRBV10-3	TRBJ2-3	CAISEGLGDTQYF
TRBV4-3	TRBJ1-2	CASSQDPAGTGYGYTF
TRBV6-1	TRBJ2-3	CASRIHPGQGQDTQYF
TRBV20-1	TRBJ2-3	CSASPTGGGDTQYF
TRBV6-1	TRBJ2-1	CASRRTGVNEQFF
TRBV20-1	TRBJ2-3	CSAREEGAGDTQYF
TRBV7-2	TRBJ2-2	CASSLGTSPPSNTGELFF
TRBV20-1	TRBJ2-5	CSATGLAGKETQYF
TRBV6-1	TRBJ2-7	CASFRGTSGAREQYF
TRBV20-1	TRBJ2-6	CSAARAANVLTF
TRBV7-2	TRBJ2-5	CASSRGDSQETQYF
TRBV15	TRBJ1-2	CATSRDPSKGAAYGYTF
TRBV20-1	TRBJ1-5	CSANPGGSNQPQHF
TRBV27	TRBJ1-5	CASRRQTDHRYSNQPQHF
TRBV15	TRBJ1-1	CATSWWAPAGAEAFF
TRBV11-2	TRBJ2-1	CASTSNIAGVYNEQFF
TRBV11-3	TRBJ2-1	CASSTHRVSNEQFF
TRBV20-1	TRBJ1-1	CSASEYRGSNTEAFF
TRBV6-1	TRBJ2-7	CASSGYSSRDTSYEQYF
TRBV29-1	TRBJ2-2	CSVARLLTGELFF
TRBV6-1	TRBJ2-1	CASSDLAGVYNEQFF
TRBV11-3	TRBJ2-7	CASSLVRGDISRF
TRBV7-3	TRBJ2-2	CASSQGANTGELFF
TRBV28	TRBJ1-2	CASRPRYGYTF
TRBV11-3	TRBJ2-5	CASSFGLAGPETQYF
TRBV6-6	TRBJ2-1	CASSYRGSLYNEQFF
TRBV6-2/TRBV6-3	TRBJ2-7	CASSYMGTHEQYF
TRBV20-1	TRBJ2-7	CSASPGLAIYEQYF
TRBV7-3	TRBJ2-3	CASSLGGADTQYF
TRBV20-1	TRBJ2-1	CSARLLALDNEQFF
TRBV7-3	TRBJ2-3	CASSLIASGGHTQYF
TRBV10-2	TRBJ2-5	CASSATSGEGTQYF
TRBV29-1	TRBJ2-5	CSVDDGGLETQYF
TRBV28	TRBJ2-2	CASSLLLEAGELFF
TRBV6-5	TRBJ1-2	CASSYPGLIYGYTF